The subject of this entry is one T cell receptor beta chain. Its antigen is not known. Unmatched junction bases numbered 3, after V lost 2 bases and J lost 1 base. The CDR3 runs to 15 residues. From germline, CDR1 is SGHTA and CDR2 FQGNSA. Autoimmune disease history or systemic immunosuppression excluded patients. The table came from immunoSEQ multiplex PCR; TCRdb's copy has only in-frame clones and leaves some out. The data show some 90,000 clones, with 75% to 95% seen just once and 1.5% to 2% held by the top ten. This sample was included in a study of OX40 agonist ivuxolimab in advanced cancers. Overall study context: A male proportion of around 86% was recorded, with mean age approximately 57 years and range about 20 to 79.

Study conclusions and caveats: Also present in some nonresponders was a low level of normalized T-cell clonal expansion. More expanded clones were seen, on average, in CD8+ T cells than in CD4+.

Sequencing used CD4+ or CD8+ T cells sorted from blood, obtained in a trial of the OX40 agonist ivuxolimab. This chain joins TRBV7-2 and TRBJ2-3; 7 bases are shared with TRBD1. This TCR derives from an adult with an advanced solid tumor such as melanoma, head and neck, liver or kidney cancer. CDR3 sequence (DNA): TGTGCCAGCAGCTTAACAGGGGCCCGCACAGATACGCAGTATTTT. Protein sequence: CASSLTGARTDTQYF.